The subject of this entry is one T cell receptor beta chain. The antigen is not known. J lost 3 bases, V lost 1 base, and 7 bases had no gene match. This CDR3 region has 16 residues. Looked up from germline, CDR1 is SGHRS and CDR2 is YFSETQ. This record comes from a study of T-cell reconstitution after alpha-beta-depleted transplantation in children. Study-wide points: Expanded graft clones numbering several hundred reportedly gave rise to alpha-beta T cells about two months after transplant. There were some patients whose high TCRbeta diversity at day 60 came from surviving recipient T cells and thymic progenitors. A year post-transplant, T-cell counts and diversity derived mostly from newly produced T cells.

Unique molecular identifiers were incorporated during preparation of the TCRbeta library. TCRdb used MiXCR to reprocess the PCR reads, holding one entry per CDR3 protein. The data show around 580,000 distinct CDR3 sequences, 20% to 30% seen once. This chain connects TRBV5-1 to TRBJ2-1; 7 bases are a match to TRBD2. The sample was PBMCs, taken before TCRalphabeta/CD19-depleted stem cell transplant. The source of this sequence is a boy younger than two with Wiskott-Aldrich syndrome, due to receive a stem cell transplant. The chain's CDR3 is CASSLSASGFYNEQFF. CDR3 coding DNA: TGCGCCAGCAGCTTGAGCGCTAGCGGCTTCTACAATGAGCAGTTCTTC.